This T cell receptor (beta chain) was obtained from a study of blood T cell repertoires in COVID-19. This clone was recorded once. CDR1 and CDR2 from the germline V gene are SGHTA and FQGNSA. The ends were cut back, 5 bases at V and 6 bases at J, with 17 bases in the middle. The CDR3 runs 14 residues. Only in-frame clones appear in the TCRdb table, and some are missing; sequencing was by immunoSEQ multiplex PCR. The sample lists 200,000 to 250,000 clones; more than 80% were seen once. The sequence came from a middle-aged man who had been exposed to COVID-19. This rearrangement joins TRBV7-2 to TRBJ2-7; TRBD1 might be the D (5 bases). The sample consisted of PBMCs or T cells enriched from blood (not recorded which). CDR3 DNA sequence: TGTGCCAGCAGCCCAGGGATGGGTTCGGCCGAGCAGTACTTC. As protein: CASSPGMGSAEQYF.